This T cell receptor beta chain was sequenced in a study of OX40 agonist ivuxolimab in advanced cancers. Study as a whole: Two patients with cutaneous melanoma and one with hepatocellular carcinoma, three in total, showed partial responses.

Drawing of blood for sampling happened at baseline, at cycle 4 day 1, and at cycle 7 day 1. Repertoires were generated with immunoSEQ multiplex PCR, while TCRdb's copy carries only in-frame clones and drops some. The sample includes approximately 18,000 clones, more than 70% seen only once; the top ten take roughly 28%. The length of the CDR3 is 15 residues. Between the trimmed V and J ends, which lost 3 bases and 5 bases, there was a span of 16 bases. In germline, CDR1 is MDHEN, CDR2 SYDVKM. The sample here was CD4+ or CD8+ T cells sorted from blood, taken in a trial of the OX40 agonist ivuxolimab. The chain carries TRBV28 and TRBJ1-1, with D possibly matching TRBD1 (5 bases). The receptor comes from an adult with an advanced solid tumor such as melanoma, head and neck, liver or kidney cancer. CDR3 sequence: CASSFPGAAGTEAFF. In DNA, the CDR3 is TGTGCCAGCAGTTTTCCCGGGGCGGCGGGGACTGAAGCTTTCTTT. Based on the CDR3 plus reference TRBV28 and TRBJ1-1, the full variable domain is DVKVTQSSRYLVKRTGEKVFLECVQDMDHENMFWYRQDPGLGLRLIYFSYDVKMKEKGDIPEGYSVSREKKERFSLILESASTNQTSMYLCASSFPGAAGTEAFFGQGTRLTVV.